One and the same sample provided the 12 T cell receptor beta chains below, sequenced in a study of T cells in tuberculosis. Generated by immunoSEQ multiplex PCR, the TCRdb table keeps only in-frame clones and is missing some. The sample yields fewer than 55,000 clones, 90% to 95% seen once. The sequenced sample was PBMCs. The source of these receptors is a donor between 10 and 29 years old with latent tuberculosis or without tuberculosis infection.

The chain employs TRBV6-5 and TRBJ1-1; D not resolved. The CDR3 extends over 14 amino acids. Trimming took off 4 bases at V and 2 bases at J, with 11 bases between the two ends. Germline CDR1 MNHEY, CDR2 SVGAGI. In nucleotides, the CDR3 is TGTGCCAGCAGTTCCCCCTCCTTAAACACTGAAGCTTTCTTT. Translated: CASSSPSLNTEAFF.

This rearrangement joins TRBV5-4 to TRBJ2-1, with D unresolved. V lost 0 bases and J 7 bases, leaving 14 bases between the germline ends. Germline CDR1 and CDR2: SGHNT and YYREEE (reference sequence). The length of the CDR3 is 15 residues. CDR3 nucleotides: TGTGCCAGCAGCTTGGATTCAGTTTTGTGGAATGAGCAGTTCTTC. The encoded protein is CASSLDSVLWNEQFF.

The chain employs TRBV6-5 and TRBJ2-7; tentatively, D is TRBD1 (6 bases). Germline V gene data show CDR1 as MNHEY and CDR2 as SVGAGI. Trimming left V 4 bases short and J 3 bases short, with 16 bases between. This CDR3 is built from 15 residues. The CDR3 region is CASSSRDTTRYEQYF. The DNA of the CDR3 is TGTGCCAGCAGTTCCCGGGACACGACGCGCTACGAGCAGTACTTC.

CDR3 region: CASSKKGTGVPYEQYF. The CDR3 nucleotides read TGTGCCAGTAGTAAGAAGGGGACAGGGGTGCCATACGAGCAGTACTTC. The chain uses TRBV19 and TRBJ2-7; 10 bases agree with TRBD1. V lost 4 bases and J lost 4; bases outside the gene matches: 10. Germline V gene sequence: CDR1 LNHDA, CDR2 SQIVND (reference sequence). This CDR3 is 16 amino acids long.

The chain couples TRBV6-1 to TRBJ2-5; D gene uncertain. Trimming took 2 bases from V and 1 from J, leaving 11 bases between them. This CDR3 spans 15 amino acids. The germline V gene has CDR1 MNHNS and CDR2 SASEGT. CDR3 amino acids: CASSEYEEPQETQYF. In nucleotides, the CDR3 is TGTGCCAGCAGTGAATACGAGGAGCCCCAAGAGACCCAGTACTTC.

In DNA, the CDR3 is TGTGCCAGCAGCCCCAGGAGGACTAGCGGGAACACCGGGGAGCTGTTTTTT. This translates into CASSPRRTSGNTGELFF. This sequence joins TRBV4-2 and TRBJ2-2; 10 nucleotides match TRBD2. Germline CDR1 LGHNA, CDR2 YNFKEQ. The junction had 6 bases not matched to a gene; V was cut back by 4 bases and J by 1 base. This CDR3 comprises 17 residues.

The rearrangement joins TRBV19 to TRBJ2-7, with 7 bases fitting TRBD2. Germline-derived CDR1 and CDR2 are LNHDA and SQIVND (reference sequence). This CDR3 is built from 13 residues. Trimming at V came to 5 bases and at J to 2 bases, leaving 3 bases not matched to a gene. CDR3 nucleotide sequence: TGTGCCAGTAGTCCCAGCGGGGCCTACGAGCAGTACTTC. This encodes CASSPSGAYEQYF.

The chain combines TRBV19 with TRBJ2-3; maybe TRBD1 (6 bases). V was clipped by 5 bases and J by 4 bases, with 10 bases between them. The germline CDR1 and CDR2 sequences are LNHDA and SQIVND (reference sequence). The length of the CDR3 is 13 residues. The CDR3 loop reads CASSSTGSDTQYF. As DNA, the CDR3 is TGTGCCAGTAGTTCAACAGGGTCAGATACGCAGTATTTT. The full variable domain, with the rest looked up from reference TRBV19 and TRBJ2-3, is DGGITQSPKYLFRKEGQNVTLSCEQNLNHDAMYWYRQDPGQGLRLIYYSQIVNDFQKGDIAEGYSVSREKKESFPLTVTSAQKNPTAFYLCASSSTGSDTQYFGPGTRLTVL.

The chain combines TRBV6-4 with TRBJ1-1; D is unresolved. The germline V gene has CDR1 MRHNA and CDR2 SNTAGT. This CDR3 is built from 12 residues. V was clipped by 6 bases and J by 2 bases, with 7 bases between them. This CDR3 reads CASSGLNTEAFF. The CDR3 DNA sequence: TGTGCCAGCAGCGGACTAAACACTGAAGCTTTCTTT.

The gene calls are TRBV19 and TRBJ2-3; 10 positions match TRBD2. This CDR3 is built from 20 residues. Germline CDR1 and CDR2: LNHDA and SQIVND (reference sequence). V was pared by 1 base and J by 4 bases, with 17 bases of the junction left unmatched. The DNA of the CDR3 is TGTGCCAGTAGTATAGGCCTTAGCGGGGGGCCGTGGGAGAGAGCAGATACGCAGTATTTT. It yields the protein CASSIGLSGGPWERADTQYF.

V and J are TRBV11-2 and TRBJ1-1; D remains ambiguous. The CDR3 covers 16 residues. Per germline, CDR1 SGHAT and CDR2 FQNNGV. V was cut by 0 bases and J by 4 bases, with 15 bases left in between. The CDR3 DNA follows: TGTGCCAGCAGCTTAGATCGCGGAACAATTGGCACTGAAGCTTTCTTT. This translates into CASSLDRGTIGTEAFF.

The DNA for the CDR3 is TGTGCCAGCAGCCTTCCGGGACTAGCGGGACACAATGAGCAGTTCTTC. Its translation is CASSLPGLAGHNEQFF. The chain links TRBV14 to TRBJ2-1, with 13 bases matching TRBD2. The CDR3 is 16 amino acids. Germline-derived CDR1 and CDR2 are SGHDN and FVKESK. The V and J ends lost 4 bases and 5 bases, in that order; junction bases with no gene match: 5.